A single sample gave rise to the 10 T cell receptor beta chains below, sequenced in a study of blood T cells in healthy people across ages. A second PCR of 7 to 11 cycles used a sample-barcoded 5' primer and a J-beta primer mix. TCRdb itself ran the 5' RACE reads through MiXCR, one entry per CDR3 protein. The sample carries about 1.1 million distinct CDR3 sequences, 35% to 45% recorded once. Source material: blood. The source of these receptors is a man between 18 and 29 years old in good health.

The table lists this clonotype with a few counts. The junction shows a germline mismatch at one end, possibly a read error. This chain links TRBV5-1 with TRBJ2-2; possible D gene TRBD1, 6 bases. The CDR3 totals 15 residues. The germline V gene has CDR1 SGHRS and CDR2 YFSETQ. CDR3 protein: CASSLGDTNTGELFF. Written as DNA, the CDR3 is TGTGCCAGCAGCTTGGGGGACACTAACACCGGGGAACTGTTTTTT.

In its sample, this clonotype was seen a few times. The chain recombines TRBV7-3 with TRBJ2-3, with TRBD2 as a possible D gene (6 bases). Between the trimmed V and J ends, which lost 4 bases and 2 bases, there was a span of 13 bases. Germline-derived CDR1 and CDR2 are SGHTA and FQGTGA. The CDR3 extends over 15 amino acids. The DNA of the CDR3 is TGTGCCAGCAGCTCCTCTAGCGCCTACACAGATACGCAGTATTTT. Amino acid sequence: CASSSSSAYTDTQYF.

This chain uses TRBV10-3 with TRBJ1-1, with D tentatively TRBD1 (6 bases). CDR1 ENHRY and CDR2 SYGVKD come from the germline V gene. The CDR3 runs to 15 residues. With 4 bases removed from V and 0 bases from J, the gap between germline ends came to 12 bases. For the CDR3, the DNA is TGTGCCATCAGTGCGGGGGGCAGAGTGAACACTGAAGCTTTCTTT. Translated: CAISAGGRVNTEAFF.

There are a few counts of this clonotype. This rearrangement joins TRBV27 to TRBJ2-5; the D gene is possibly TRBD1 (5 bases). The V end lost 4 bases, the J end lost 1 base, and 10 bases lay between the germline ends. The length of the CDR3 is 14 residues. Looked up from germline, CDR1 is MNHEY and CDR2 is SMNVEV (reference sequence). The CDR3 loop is CASSSTGAQETQYF. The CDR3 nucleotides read TGTGCCAGCAGTTCCACAGGAGCCCAAGAGACCCAGTACTTC.

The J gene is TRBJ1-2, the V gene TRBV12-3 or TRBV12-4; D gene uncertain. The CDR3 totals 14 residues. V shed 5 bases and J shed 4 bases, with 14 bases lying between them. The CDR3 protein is CASSPREGSYGYTF. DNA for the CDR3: TGTGCCAGCAGTCCGCGGGAAGGGTCCTATGGCTACACCTTC.

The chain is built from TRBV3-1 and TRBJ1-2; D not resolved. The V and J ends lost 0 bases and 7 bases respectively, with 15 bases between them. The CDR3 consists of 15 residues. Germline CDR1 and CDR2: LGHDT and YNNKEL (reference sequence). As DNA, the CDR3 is TGTGCCAGCAGCCAAGATTCAGCCTCGGTTGGTGGCTACACCTTC. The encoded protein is CASSQDSASVGGYTF. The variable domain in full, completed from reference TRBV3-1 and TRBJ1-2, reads DTAVSQTPKYLVTQMGNDKSIKCEQNLGHDTMYWYKQDSKKFLKIMFSYNNKELIINETVPNRFSPKSPDKAHLNLHINSLELGDSAVYFCASSQDSASVGGYTFGSGTRLTVV.

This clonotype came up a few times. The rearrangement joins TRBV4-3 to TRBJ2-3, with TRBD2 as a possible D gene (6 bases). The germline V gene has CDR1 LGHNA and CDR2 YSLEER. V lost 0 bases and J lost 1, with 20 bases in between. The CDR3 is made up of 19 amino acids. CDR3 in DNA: TGCGCCAGCAGCCAAGATCGGGTGGGGAGGTTTACTGGCACAGATACGCAGTATTTT. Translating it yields CASSQDRVGRFTGTDTQYF.

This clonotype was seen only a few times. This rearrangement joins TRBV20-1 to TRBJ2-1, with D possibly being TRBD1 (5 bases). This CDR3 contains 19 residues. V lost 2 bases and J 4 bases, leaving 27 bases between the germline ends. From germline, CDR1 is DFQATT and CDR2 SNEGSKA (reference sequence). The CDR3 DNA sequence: TGCAGTGCTAGACCCCCACGGGCAGGGCGAAGTTTGGCTTACAATGAGCAGTTCTTC. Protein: CSARPPRAGRSLAYNEQFF.

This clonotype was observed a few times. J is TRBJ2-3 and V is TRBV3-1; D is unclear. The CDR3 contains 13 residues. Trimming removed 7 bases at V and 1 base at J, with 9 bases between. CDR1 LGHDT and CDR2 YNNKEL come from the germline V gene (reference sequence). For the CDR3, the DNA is TGTGCCAGCAATTTCGGCCGCACAGATACGCAGTATTTT. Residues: CASNFGRTDTQYF.

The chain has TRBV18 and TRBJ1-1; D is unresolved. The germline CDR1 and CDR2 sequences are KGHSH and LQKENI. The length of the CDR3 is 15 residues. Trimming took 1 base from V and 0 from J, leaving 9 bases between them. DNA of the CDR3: TGTGCCAGCTCACCACAGCAGGAGGTGAACACTGAAGCTTTCTTT. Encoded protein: CASSPQQEVNTEAFF.